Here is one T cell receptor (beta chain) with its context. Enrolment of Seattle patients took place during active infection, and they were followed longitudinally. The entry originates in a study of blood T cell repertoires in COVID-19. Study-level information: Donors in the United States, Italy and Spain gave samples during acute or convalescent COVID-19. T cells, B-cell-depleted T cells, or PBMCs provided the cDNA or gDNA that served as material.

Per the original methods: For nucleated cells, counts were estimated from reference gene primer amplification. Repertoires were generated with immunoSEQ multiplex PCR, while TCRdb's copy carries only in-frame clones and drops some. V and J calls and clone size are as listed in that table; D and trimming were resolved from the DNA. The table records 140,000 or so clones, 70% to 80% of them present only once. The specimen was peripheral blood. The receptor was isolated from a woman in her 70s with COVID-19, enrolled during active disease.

As DNA, the CDR3 is TGTGCCAGTAGGCCCCAAGGGGCCTCCTATGGCTACACCTTC. It translates to CASRPQGASYGYTF. The chain carries TRBV19 and TRBJ1-2; TRBD1 is a possible D gene (5 bases). Germline CDR1 LNHDA, CDR2 SQIVND (reference sequence). Trimming left V 6 bases short and J 4 bases short, with 15 bases between. The CDR3 runs to 14 residues.